The 26 T cell receptor beta chains given below trace back to one sample, sequenced in a study of T cells in women clearing cervical HPV infection (dated by TCRdb to the late 2010s). Libraries were made using the immunoSEQ multiplex PCR assay. Here the immuneACCESS table is served through TCRdb, limited to in-frame sequences with V and J called. Missing clones are a known gap in these copies; in checked studies unresolved V genes cover under half, and the rest lacks a known reason. This sample's table contains under 35,000 clones. Together, the top ten hold approximately 20% of the sample. The sequenced material came from blood buffy coat. The receptor set was obtained from a woman between 18 and 75 years old with a cervical HPV16 infection that either progressed to CIN3+ or cleared (not recorded which).

On this clone itself: The CDR3 end falls 3 residues outside the read, so it is completed with the germline J gene. The chain joins TRBV6-1 to TRBJ1-2; a weak D match, TRBD1 (5 bases). The CDR3 sequence is 15 residues long. V was pared by 2 bases and J by 4 bases, with 14 bases between. Germline assignment: CDR1 MNHNS and CDR2 SASEGT. The CDR3 sequence: CASSETGRATYGYTF. The CDR3 DNA, read in part, is TGTGCCAGCAGTGAAACAGGCCGAGCAACCTATGGC.

Regarding this clone: One end of the junction varies from germline; a read error may be responsible. The read is 3 residues too short to cover the CDR3 end, so that end is filled in from the germline J gene. The chain couples TRBV7-7 to TRBJ2-1; weak D call: TRBD1 (6 bases). There are 14 residues in the CDR3. Per the germline V gene, CDR1 is SSHAT and CDR2 is FNYEAQ (reference sequence). The CDR3 bases that were read are TGTGCTAGCAGCCCACGGGTGGGGGCGAATGAG. Encoded protein: CASSPRVGANE. The whole CDR3 protein is CASSPRVGANEQFF.

CDR3 bases read: TGTGCCAGCAGCTTTACTAGCGGGGTCGGAAACATT. Protein sequence: CASSFTSGVGNI. The complete CDR3 sequence is CASSFTSGVGNIQYF. J is TRBJ2-4 and V is TRBV11-3; 10 bases match TRBD2. The read stops 3 residues short of the end of the CDR3; the missing end is completed from the germline J gene. This CDR3 spans 15 amino acids. Germline lookup yields CDR1 SGHNT and CDR2 YENEEA. Trimming took 3 bases from V and 6 from J; bases not matched to a gene: 5.

Comments on this clone: The read halts 3 residues ahead of the CDR3 end, with the missing end drawn from the germline J gene. The chain recombines TRBV2 with TRBJ2-7; possibly TRBD2 for D (7 bases). The germline V gene has CDR1 SNHLY and CDR2 FYNNEI. The V gene lost 6 bases and the J gene lost 4 bases, with 10 bases spanning the gap. The CDR3 totals 12 residues. CDR3 DNA, as far as it was read: TGTGCCAGCAGGGGGGGGCTGTACGAG. This gives the protein CASRGGLYE. The CDR3 in full is CASRGGLYEQYF.

On this clone itself: The read finishes 3 residues shy of the CDR3 end, and the germline J gene is used to complete it. The chain uses TRBV7-6 and TRBJ2-7; TRBD1 matches at 10 bases. The CDR3 contains 15 residues. Trimming at V came to 0 bases and at J to 3 bases, leaving 2 bases not matched to a gene. Per germline, CDR1 SGHVS and CDR2 FNYEAQ. CDR3 bases read: TGTGCCAGCAGCTTAGCCCGGGACAGGGGCTACGAG. Translating it yields CASSLARDRGYE. The entire CDR3 protein reads CASSLARDRGYEQYF.

Worth noting for this clone: The missing CDR3 end, 3 residues past where the read stops, is filled in from the germline J gene. The chain couples TRBV11-2 to TRBJ2-3; D is uncertain. Per the germline V gene, CDR1 is SGHAT and CDR2 is FQNNGV. There are 13 residues in the CDR3. CDR3 DNA, as far as it was read: TGTGCCAGCAGCTTAGGAAGGGCTCAGCCG. Amino acid sequence: CASSLGRAQP. The CDR3 in full is CASSLGRAQPQYF.

Notes on this clone: The CDR3 end is not reached by the read, which stops 3 residues before it; the germline J gene fills it in. The chain couples TRBV11-2 to TRBJ1-4, with 7 bases identical to TRBD1. V was clipped by 1 base and J by 3 bases; unmatched bases: 2. This CDR3 is 15 amino acids long. In germline, CDR1 is SGHAT, CDR2 FQNNGV. The DNA read from the CDR3 is TGTGCCAGCAGCTTAGGACAGGGATCTAATGAAAAA. Protein product: CASSLGQGSNEK. The whole CDR3 sequence is CASSLGQGSNEKLFF.

Of note for this clone: The sequenced fragment ends 3 residues before the CDR3 boundary, so the rest is inferred from the germline J gene. V and J are TRBV7-3 and TRBJ1-4; TRBD1 is a possible D gene (5 bases). The CDR3 consists of 15 residues. CDR1 SGHTA and CDR2 FQGTGA come from the germline V gene. The CDR3 protein is CASSFRGFGANVLFF. Incomplete CDR3 DNA: TGTGCCAGCAGCTTTCGGGGGTTCGGGGCCAACGTA. Based on the CDR3 plus reference TRBV7-3 and TRBJ1-4, the full variable domain is GAGVSQTPSNKVTEKGKYVELRCDPISGHTALYWYRQSLGQGPEFLIYFQGTGAADDSGLPNDRFFAVRPEGSVSTLKIQRTERGDSAVYLCASSFRGFGANVLFFGSGTQLSVL.

Turning to this clone: The CDR3 end is not reached by the read, which stops 3 residues before it; the germline J gene fills it in. Other DNA sequences in this specimen translate into the identical CDR3. The J gene is TRBJ1-3, the V gene TRBV18, with unresolved D. Trimming took off 5 bases at V and 2 bases at J, with 16 bases between the two ends. This CDR3 has 16 residues. The germline gives CDR1 KGHSH, CDR2 LQKENI. The CDR3 DNA, read in part, is TGTGCCAGCTCATCAGGTGGAGGAAGGGCTGGAAACACC. Protein: CASSSGGGRAGNT. The full CDR3 sequence reads CASSSGGGRAGNTIYF. Drawing the rest from reference TRBV18 and TRBJ1-3, the complete variable domain is NAGVMQNPRHLVRRRGQEARLRCSPMKGHSHVYWYRQLPEEGLKFMVYLQKENIIDESGMPKERFSAEFPKEGPSILRIQQVVRGDSAAYFCASSSGGGRAGNTIYFGEGSWLTVV.

For this clone: Sequencing ends 3 residues short of the CDR3 end; the germline J gene provides the rest. The V call is TRBV7-8, the J call TRBJ2-2; TRBD1 is a possible D gene (6 bases). The length of the CDR3 is 13 residues. In germline, CDR1 is SGHVS, CDR2 FQNEAQ. Partial CDR3 DNA: TGTGCCAGCAGCGTGGGGGCGGTTGAAAAG. Its protein is CASSVGAVEK. The full CDR3 protein reads CASSVGAVEKLFF.

Remarks on this clone: The read falls 3 residues short of the CDR3 end, and the missing part is taken from the germline J gene. This chain connects TRBV6-1 to TRBJ1-5; D gene uncertain. V was trimmed by 4 bases and J by 0 bases, leaving 4 bases between them. This CDR3 is built from 13 residues. The germline V gene has CDR1 MNHNS and CDR2 SASEGT. The DNA read from the CDR3 is TGTGCCAGCAGTGCAAATAGCAATCAGCCC. This sequence encodes CASSANSNQP. The entire CDR3 reads CASSANSNQPQHF.

Worth noting for this clone: The CDR3 goes on 3 residues after the read ends, and that part is filled in from the germline J gene. The chain carries TRBV11-2 and TRBJ2-1, with D unresolved. This CDR3 is 11 amino acids long. V dropped 6 bases and J dropped 9 bases, with 9 bases sitting between them. Germline V lookup: CDR1 SGHAT, CDR2 FQNNGV. The CDR3 here is CASRPTGEQFF. Incomplete CDR3 DNA: TGTGCCAGCAGGCCCACGGGTGAG.

Concerning this clone: The read terminates 3 residues ahead of where the CDR3 ends, so the germline J gene completes it. J is TRBJ1-6 and V is TRBV5-1; 8 bases line up with TRBD1. Germline-derived CDR1 and CDR2 are SGHRS and YFSETQ. V dropped 2 bases and J dropped 1; count of bases not matched to a gene: 5. The CDR3 is made up of 17 amino acids. The CDR3 loop reads CASSFGQGGSYNSPLHF. The CDR3 bases that were read are TGCGCCAGCAGCTTCGGACAGGGTGGGTCCTATAATTCACCC.

Comment on this clone: The CDR3 goes on 3 residues after the read ends, and that part is filled in from the germline J gene. The chain is built from TRBV5-1 and TRBJ1-6; D is undetermined. Germline V CDR1 and CDR2: SGHRS, YFSETQ. Trimming pared 1 base from V and 8 bases from J, leaving 7 bases between. The CDR3 runs to 13 residues. The sequenced part of the CDR3 DNA is TGCGCCAGCAGCTTGACCCGGGATTCACCC. The encoded protein is CASSLTRDSP. The CDR3 in its entirety is CASSLTRDSPLHF.

Details on this clone: The read ends 3 residues shy of where the CDR3 ends; the end is completed using the germline J gene. V usage is TRBV29-1 and J usage is TRBJ2-3, with 11 bases lining up with TRBD2. This CDR3 contains 16 residues. The J segment lost 3 bases and the V segment lost 3 bases, leaving 8 bases of the junction unmatched. The germline gives CDR1 SQVTM, CDR2 ANQGSEA. The CDR3 loop reads CSVEARLAGRTDTQYF. The DNA read from the CDR3 is TGCAGCGTTGAGGCCAGACTAGCGGGAAGAACAGATACG.

Of note for this clone: Sequencing ends 3 residues short of the CDR3 end; the germline J gene provides the rest. The rearrangement joins TRBV7-8 to TRBJ1-6, with D uncertain. Germline values: CDR1 SGHVS, CDR2 FQNEAQ. This CDR3 comprises 18 residues. The V end was cut by 4 bases, the J end by 0 bases, with 16 bases between. Incomplete CDR3 DNA: TGTGCCAGCAGCTCCCTACGCTTACCATACTCCTATAATTCACCC. Its translation is CASSSLRLPYSYNSP. In full, the CDR3 reads CASSSLRLPYSYNSPLHF. The full variable domain, its missing parts supplied by reference TRBV7-8 and TRBJ1-6, is GAGVSQSPRYKVAKRGQDVALRCDPISGHVSLFWYQQALGQGPEFLTYFQNEAQLDKSGLPSDRFFAERPEGSVSTLKIQRTQQEDSAVYLCASSSLRLPYSYNSPLHFGNGTRLTVT.

In regard to this clone: From the germline J gene comes the end of the CDR3, since the read stops 3 residues before it. V gene TRBV7-2 combines with J gene TRBJ2-7; tentatively, D is TRBD1 (6 bases). The CDR3 extends over 14 amino acids. V shed 4 bases and J shed 4 bases, with 14 bases lying between them. Germline values: CDR1 SGHTA, CDR2 FQGNSA. CDR3 bases read: TGTGCCAGCAGCTGGCCAGGGGACATGTACGAG. Protein sequence: CASSWPGDMYE. The whole CDR3 protein reads CASSWPGDMYEQYF.

For this clone: The read halts 3 residues ahead of the CDR3 end, with the missing end drawn from the germline J gene. The rearrangement joins TRBV10-3 to TRBJ1-1, with D tentatively TRBD1 (5 bases). The CDR3 has 12 amino acids. CDR1 is ENHRY and CDR2 is SYGVKD in the germline V gene. This CDR3 reads CAITGGMGRAFF. CDR3 DNA, as far as it was read: TGTGCCATCACCGGGGGTATGGGGAGA.

For this clone: The CDR3 end is not reached by the read, which stops 3 residues before it; the germline J gene fills it in. The rearrangement joins TRBV12-3 or TRBV12-4 to TRBJ2-1, with D tentatively TRBD2 (7 bases). Trimming left V 6 bases short and J 2 bases short, with 14 bases between. This CDR3 region has 15 residues. The CDR3 bases that were read are TGTGCCAGCAGCGGGGGGCGGCCTACCTACAATGAG. As protein: CASSGGRPTYNE. The whole CDR3 is CASSGGRPTYNEQFF.

The CDR3 DNA, read in part, is TGTGCCACCAGCAGAGAAGCGGGGTTAGGGAATGAG. Translation gives CATSREAGLGNE. The CDR3, in full, reads CATSREAGLGNEQFF. The J gene is TRBJ2-1, the V gene TRBV15, with 7 bases fitting TRBD2. The CDR3 end lies 3 residues beyond the end of the read and is filled in from the germline J gene. V shed 0 bases, J shed 7 bases, and the junction held 6 bases outside the gene matches. The CDR3 extends over 15 amino acids. Looked up from germline, CDR1 is LNHNV and CDR2 is YYDKDF (reference sequence).

Concerning this clone: The read comes to an end 3 residues before the CDR3 does, leaving the germline J gene to fill in the end. This chain joins TRBV10-1 and TRBJ2-3; 9 nucleotides align to TRBD2. CDR3 length equals 18 residues. Germline CDR1 reads WNHNN; CDR2 reads SYGVQD (reference sequence). V was pared by 5 bases and J by 1 base, with 13 bases of the junction left unmatched. The DNA read from the CDR3 is TGCGCCAGCAGTTGTCCGGGACTAGCAACCCTCGGCACAGATACG. Protein: CASSCPGLATLGTDT. The CDR3, in full, reads CASSCPGLATLGTDTQYF.

On this clone itself: With the read ending 3 residues before the CDR3 end, the germline J gene is used to fill in that end. The chain links TRBV18 to TRBJ2-3; D not certain. Looked up from germline, CDR1 is KGHSH and CDR2 is LQKENI. CDR3 length equals 16 residues. The V gene lost 6 bases and the J gene lost 1 base, with 17 bases spanning the gap. Incomplete CDR3 DNA: TGTGCCAGCTCGTCCCCGAAGGGTTCGGGCACAGATACG. It specifies CASSSPKGSGTDT. The whole CDR3 sequence is CASSSPKGSGTDTQYF.

For this clone: At one of its ends the junction is not consistent with the germline gene, which may arise from a read error. The read stops 3 residues short of the end of the CDR3; the missing end is completed from the germline J gene. V and J are TRBV30 and TRBJ1-2; D perhaps matches TRBD1 (5 bases). The CDR3 totals 13 residues. The germline V gene has CDR1 GTSNPN and CDR2 SVGIG (reference sequence). The CDR3 loop reads CAWSIAGGYDYTF. Incomplete CDR3 DNA: TGTGCCTGGAGTATAGCGGGGGGGTATGAC.

Points on this clone: Coverage ceases 3 residues before the CDR3 finishes, and the germline J gene fills in the end. The V call is TRBV6-2 or TRBV6-3, the J call TRBJ1-2, with D possibly TRBD1 on 5 matching bases. V was clipped by 7 bases and J by 6 bases, with 15 bases between them. This CDR3 region has 13 residues. The germline gives CDR1 MNHEY, CDR2 SVGEGT. CDR3 DNA, as far as it was read: TGTGCCAGCACCACGCGGGGGTCGGATGGC. As protein: CASTTRGSDG. The whole CDR3 protein is CASTTRGSDGYTF.

For this clone: The read ends 3 residues before the CDR3 terminus; that terminus is restored from the germline J gene. This chain links TRBV19 with TRBJ2-5, with unresolved D. Germline CDR1 LNHDA, CDR2 SQIVND (reference sequence). V was clipped by 4 bases and J by 5 bases, with 5 bases between them. The CDR3 loop spans 11 amino acids. The CDR3 reads CASSKGETQYF. The sequenced CDR3 bases are TGTGCCAGTAGTAAAGGGGAGACC.

CDR3 DNA (partial): TGTGCCAAAACTAGGGGGCCCGCTTTTAATTCACCC. Protein: CAKTRGPAFNSP. The CDR3, in full, reads CAKTRGPAFNSPLHF. The rearrangement joins TRBV5-6 to TRBJ1-6; TRBD1 aligns across 7 bases. The read falls 3 residues short of the CDR3 end, and the missing part is taken from the germline J gene. V dropped 9 bases and J dropped 6; count of bases not matched to a gene: 12. Looked up from germline, CDR1 is SGHDT and CDR2 is YYEEEE. The CDR3 totals 15 residues.